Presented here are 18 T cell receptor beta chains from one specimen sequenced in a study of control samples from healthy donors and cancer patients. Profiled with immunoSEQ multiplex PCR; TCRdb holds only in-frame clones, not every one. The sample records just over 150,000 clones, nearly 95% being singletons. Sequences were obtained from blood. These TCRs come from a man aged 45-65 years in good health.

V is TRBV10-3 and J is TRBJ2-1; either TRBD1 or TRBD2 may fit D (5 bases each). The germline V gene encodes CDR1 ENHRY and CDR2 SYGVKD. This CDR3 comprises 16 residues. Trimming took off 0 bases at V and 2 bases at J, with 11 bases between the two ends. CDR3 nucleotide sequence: TGTGCCATCAGTGAGTCGAGGGGTATGGCCTACAATGAGCAGTTCTTC. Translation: CAISESRGMAYNEQFF.

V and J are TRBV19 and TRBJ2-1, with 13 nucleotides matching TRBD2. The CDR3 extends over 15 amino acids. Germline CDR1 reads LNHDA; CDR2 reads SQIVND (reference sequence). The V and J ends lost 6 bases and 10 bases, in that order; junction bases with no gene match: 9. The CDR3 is CASSPRTSGRVEQFF. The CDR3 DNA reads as TGTGCCAGTAGCCCAAGGACTAGCGGGAGAGTGGAGCAGTTCTTC.

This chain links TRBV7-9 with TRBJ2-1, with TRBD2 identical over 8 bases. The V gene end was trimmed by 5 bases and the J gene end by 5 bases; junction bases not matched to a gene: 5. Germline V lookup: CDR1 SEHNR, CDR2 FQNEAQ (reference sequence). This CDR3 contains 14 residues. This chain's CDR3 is CASSRTGGDNEQFF. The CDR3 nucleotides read TGTGCCAGCAGCCGGACCGGGGGGGACAATGAGCAGTTCTTC. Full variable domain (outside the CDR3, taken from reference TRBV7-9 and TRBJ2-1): DTGVSQNPRHKITKRGQNVTFRCDPISEHNRLYWYRQTLGQGPEFLTYFQNEAQLEKSRLLSDRFSAERPKGSFSTLEIQRTEQGDSAMYLCASSRTGGDNEQFFGPGTRLTVL.

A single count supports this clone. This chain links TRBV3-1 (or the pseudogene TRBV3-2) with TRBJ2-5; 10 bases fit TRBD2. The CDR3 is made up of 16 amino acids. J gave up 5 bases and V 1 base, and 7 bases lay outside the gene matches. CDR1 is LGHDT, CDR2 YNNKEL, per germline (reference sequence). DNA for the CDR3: TGTGCCAGCAGCCAAGGAATGGGGACTAGCGTGGAGACCCAGTACTTC. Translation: CASSQGMGTSVETQYF.

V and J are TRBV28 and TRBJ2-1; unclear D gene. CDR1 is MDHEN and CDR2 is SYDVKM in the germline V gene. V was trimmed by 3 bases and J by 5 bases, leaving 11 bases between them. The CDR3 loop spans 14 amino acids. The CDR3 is CASSFTLTNNEQFF. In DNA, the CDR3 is TGTGCCAGCAGTTTCACCCTTACCAACAATGAGCAGTTCTTC.

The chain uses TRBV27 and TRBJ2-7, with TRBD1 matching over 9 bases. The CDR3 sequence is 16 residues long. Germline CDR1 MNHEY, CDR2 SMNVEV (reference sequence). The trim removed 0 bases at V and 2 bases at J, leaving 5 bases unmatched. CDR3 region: CASSLSRRQGAYEQYF. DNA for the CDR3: TGTGCCAGCAGTTTATCGCGGAGACAGGGGGCCTACGAGCAGTACTTC.

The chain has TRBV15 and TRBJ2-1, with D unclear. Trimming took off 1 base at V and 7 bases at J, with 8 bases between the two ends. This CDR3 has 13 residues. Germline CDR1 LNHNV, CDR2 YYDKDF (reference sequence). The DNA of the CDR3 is TGTGCCACCAGCAGAGTCGGAGTAAATGAGCAGTTCTTC. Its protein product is CATSRVGVNEQFF. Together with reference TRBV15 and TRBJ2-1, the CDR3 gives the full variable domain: DAMVIQNPRYQVTQFGKPVTLSCSQTLNHNVMYWYQQKSSQAPKLLFHYYDKDFNNEADTPDNFQSRRPNTSFCFLDIRSPGLGDTAMYLCATSRVGVNEQFFGPGTRLTVL.

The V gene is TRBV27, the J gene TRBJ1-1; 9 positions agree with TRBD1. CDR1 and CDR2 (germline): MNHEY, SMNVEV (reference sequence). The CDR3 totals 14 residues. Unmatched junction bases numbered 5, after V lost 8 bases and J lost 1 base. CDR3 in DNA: TGTGCCAGCGGCCGGGACAGGGCGAACACTGAAGCTTTCTTT. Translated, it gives CASGRDRANTEAFF.

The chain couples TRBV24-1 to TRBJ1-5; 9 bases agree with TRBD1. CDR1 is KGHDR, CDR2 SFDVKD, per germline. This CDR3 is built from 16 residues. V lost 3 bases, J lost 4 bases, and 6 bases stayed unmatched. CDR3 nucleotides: TGTGCCACCAGTGATCCGGGACAGGGAGGGAATCAGCCCCAGCATTTT. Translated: CATSDPGQGGNQPQHF.

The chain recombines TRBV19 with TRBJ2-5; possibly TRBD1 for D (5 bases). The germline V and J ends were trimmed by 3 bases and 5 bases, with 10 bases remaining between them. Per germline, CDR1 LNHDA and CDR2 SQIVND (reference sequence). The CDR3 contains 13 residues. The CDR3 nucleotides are TGTGCCAGTAGTATGTCAGGGATGGAGACCCAGTACTTC. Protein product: CASSMSGMETQYF.

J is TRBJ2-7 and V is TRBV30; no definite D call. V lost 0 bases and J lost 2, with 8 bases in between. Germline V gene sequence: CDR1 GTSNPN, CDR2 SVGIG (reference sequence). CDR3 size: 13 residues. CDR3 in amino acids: CAWSVSLPYEQYF. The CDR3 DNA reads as TGTGCCTGGAGTGTATCATTGCCCTACGAGCAGTACTTC. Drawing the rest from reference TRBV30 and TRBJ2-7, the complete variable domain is SQTIHQWPATLVQPVGSPLSLECTVEGTSNPNLYWYRQAAGRGLQLLFYSVGIGQISSEVPQNLSASRPQDRQFILSSKKLLLSDSGFYLCAWSVSLPYEQYFGPGTRLTVT.

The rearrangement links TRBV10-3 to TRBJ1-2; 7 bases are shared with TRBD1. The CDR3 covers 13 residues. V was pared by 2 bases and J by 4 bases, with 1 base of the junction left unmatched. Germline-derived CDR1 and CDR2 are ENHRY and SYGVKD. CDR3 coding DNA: TGTGCCATCAGTGAGAGACAGGGCTATGGCTACACCTTC. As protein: CAISERQGYGYTF.

In DNA form, the CDR3 reads TGTGCCAGCACCCCTGGGACATCCAATGAGCAGTTCTTC. It specifies CASTPGTSNEQFF. This chain uses TRBV12-3 or TRBV12-4 with TRBJ2-1, with a possible D match to TRBD1 (6 bases). CDR3 length equals 13 residues. V was trimmed by 7 bases and J by 6 bases, leaving 13 bases between them.

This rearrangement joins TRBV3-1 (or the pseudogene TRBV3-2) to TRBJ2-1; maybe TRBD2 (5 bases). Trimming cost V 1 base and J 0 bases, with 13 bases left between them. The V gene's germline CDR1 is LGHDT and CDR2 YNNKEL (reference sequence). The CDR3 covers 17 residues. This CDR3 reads CASSQVPLGSSYNEQFF. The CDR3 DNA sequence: TGTGCCAGCAGCCAAGTACCTCTGGGGAGCTCCTACAATGAGCAGTTCTTC.

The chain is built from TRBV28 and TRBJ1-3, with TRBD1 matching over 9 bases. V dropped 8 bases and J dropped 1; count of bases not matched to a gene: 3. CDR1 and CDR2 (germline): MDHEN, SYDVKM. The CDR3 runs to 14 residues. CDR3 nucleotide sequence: TGTGCCAGCTTCGGACAGGGGTCTGGAAACACCATATATTTT. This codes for CASFGQGSGNTIYF.

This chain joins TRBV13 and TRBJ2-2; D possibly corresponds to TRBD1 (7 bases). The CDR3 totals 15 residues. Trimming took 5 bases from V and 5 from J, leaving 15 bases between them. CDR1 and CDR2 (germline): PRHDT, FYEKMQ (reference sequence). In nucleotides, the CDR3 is TGTGCCAGCAGCCTAAGACAGGGAGGTACCGGGGAGCTGTTTTTT. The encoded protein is CASSLRQGGTGELFF.

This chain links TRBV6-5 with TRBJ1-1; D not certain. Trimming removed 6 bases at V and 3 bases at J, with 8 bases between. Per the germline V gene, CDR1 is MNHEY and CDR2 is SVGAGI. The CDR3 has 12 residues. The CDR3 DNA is TGTGCCAGCAGCGTTAGGGACACTGAAGCTTTCTTT. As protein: CASSVRDTEAFF.

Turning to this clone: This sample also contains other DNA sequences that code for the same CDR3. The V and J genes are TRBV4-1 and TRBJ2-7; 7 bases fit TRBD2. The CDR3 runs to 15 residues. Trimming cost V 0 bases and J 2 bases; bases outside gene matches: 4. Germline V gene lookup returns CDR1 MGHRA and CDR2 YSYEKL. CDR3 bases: TGCGCCAGCAGCCAAGAGCGGGAGAGTCCCTACGAGCAGTACTTC. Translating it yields CASSQERESPYEQYF.